This T cell receptor (beta chain) stems from a study of blood T cell repertoires in COVID-19. Study-wide context: Collection of acute and convalescent COVID-19 samples took place in the United States, Italy and Spain.

CDR1 and CDR2 from the germline V gene are SNHLY and FYNNEI. The CDR3 extends over 13 amino acids. V lost 6 bases and J 5 bases, leaving 10 bases between the germline ends. The authors' processing: From reference gene primer amplification, estimates of nucleated cell counts were derived. Profiled with immunoSEQ multiplex PCR; TCRdb holds only in-frame clones, not every one. The V and J calls and clone size come from that table; D and trimming were worked out from the DNA. The sample lists about 150,000 clones, around 90% occurring once. The sequence was obtained from a man in his 60s with acute or convalescent COVID-19. Source material: peripheral blood. V usage is TRBV2 and J usage is TRBJ2-2; TRBD1 might be the D (6 bases). Written as DNA, the CDR3 is TGTGCCAGCAGGGGGGCGTGGACCGGGGAGCTGTTTTTT. Its protein product is CASRGAWTGELFF.